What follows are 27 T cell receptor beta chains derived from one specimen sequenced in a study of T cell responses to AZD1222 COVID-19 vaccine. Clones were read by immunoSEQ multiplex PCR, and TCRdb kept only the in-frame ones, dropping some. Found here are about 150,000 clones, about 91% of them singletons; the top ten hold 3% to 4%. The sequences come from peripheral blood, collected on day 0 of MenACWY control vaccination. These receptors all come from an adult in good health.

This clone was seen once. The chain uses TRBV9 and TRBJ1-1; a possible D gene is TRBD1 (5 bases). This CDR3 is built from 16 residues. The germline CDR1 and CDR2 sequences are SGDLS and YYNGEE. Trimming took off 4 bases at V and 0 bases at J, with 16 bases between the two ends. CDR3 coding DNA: TGTGCCAGCAGCCCCTCCGGGGCGTGGATGAACACTGAAGCTTTCTTT. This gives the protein CASSPSGAWMNTEAFF.

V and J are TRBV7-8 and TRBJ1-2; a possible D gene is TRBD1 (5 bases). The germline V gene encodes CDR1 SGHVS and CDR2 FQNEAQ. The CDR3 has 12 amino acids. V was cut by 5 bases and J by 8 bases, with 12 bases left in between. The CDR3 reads CASSPPREGYTF. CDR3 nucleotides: TGTGCCAGCAGCCCGCCCAGGGAGGGCTACACCTTC.

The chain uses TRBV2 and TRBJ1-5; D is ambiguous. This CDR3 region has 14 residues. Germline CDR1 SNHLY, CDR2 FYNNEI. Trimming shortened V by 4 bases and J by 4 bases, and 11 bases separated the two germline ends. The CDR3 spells CASSVGRVNQPQHF. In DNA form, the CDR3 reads TGTGCCAGCAGTGTGGGGAGAGTAAATCAGCCCCAGCATTTT.

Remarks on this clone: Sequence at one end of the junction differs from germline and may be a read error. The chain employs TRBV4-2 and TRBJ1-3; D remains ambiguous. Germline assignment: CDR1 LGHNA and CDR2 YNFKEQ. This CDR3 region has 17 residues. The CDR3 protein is CASNQFGGGPHGNTIYF. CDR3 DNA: TGTGCCAGCAACCAATTTGGTGGAGGTCCGCACGGAAACACCATATATTTT.

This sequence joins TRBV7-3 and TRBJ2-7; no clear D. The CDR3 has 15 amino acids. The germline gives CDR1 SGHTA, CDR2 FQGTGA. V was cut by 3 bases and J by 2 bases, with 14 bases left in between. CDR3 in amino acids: CASSFGENGAYEQYF. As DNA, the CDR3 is TGTGCCAGCAGCTTCGGAGAAAACGGTGCCTACGAGCAGTACTTC.

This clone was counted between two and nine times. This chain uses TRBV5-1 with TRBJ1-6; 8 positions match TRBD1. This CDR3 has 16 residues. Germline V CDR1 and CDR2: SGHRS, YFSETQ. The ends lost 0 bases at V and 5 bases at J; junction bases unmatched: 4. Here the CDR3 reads CASSLDGQGNNSPLHF. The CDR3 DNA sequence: TGCGCCAGCAGCTTGGACGGACAGGGAAATAATTCACCCCTCCACTTT.

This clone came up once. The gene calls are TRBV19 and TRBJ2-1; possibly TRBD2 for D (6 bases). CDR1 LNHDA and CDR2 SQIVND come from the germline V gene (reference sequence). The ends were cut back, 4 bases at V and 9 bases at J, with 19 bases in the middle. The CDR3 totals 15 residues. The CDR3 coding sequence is TGTGCCAGTAGTACCCCCCTAGGCGGGGTTGGTGAGCAGTTCTTC. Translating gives CASSTPLGGVGEQFF.

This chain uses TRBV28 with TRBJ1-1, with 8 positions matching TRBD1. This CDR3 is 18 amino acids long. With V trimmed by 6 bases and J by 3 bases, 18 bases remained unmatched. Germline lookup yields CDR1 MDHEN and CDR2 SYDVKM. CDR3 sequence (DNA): TGTGCCAGCAGCCCCCCTCTAAGGACAGGGTATTTGGACACTGAAGCTTTCTTT. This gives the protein CASSPPLRTGYLDTEAFF.

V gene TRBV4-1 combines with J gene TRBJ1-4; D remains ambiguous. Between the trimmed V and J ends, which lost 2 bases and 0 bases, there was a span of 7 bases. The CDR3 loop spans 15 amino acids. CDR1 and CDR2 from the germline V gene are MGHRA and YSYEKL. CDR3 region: CASSQPSATNEKLFF. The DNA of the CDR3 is TGCGCCAGCAGCCAACCCTCTGCAACTAATGAAAAACTGTTTTTT.

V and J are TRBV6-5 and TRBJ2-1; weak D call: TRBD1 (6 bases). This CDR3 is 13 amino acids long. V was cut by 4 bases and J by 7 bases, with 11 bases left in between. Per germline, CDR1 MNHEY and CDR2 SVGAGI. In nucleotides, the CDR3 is TGTGCCAGCAGTTTCTTCAGGGGTAATGAGCAGTTCTTC. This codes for CASSFFRGNEQFF.

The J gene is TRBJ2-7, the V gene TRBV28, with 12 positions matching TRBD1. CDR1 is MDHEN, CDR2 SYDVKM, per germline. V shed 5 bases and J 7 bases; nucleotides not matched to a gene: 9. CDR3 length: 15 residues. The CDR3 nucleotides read TGTGCCAGCAGTCCCCCGGGACAGGGGGCACGTGAGCAGTACTTC. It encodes CASSPPGQGAREQYF.

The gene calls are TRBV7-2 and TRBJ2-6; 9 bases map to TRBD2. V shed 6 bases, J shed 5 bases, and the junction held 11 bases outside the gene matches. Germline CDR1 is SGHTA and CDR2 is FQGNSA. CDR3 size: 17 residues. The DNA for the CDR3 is TGTGCCAGCAGAAAACCGGGACTAGCAACTAGGGCCAACGTCCTGACTTTC. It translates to CASRKPGLATRANVLTF.

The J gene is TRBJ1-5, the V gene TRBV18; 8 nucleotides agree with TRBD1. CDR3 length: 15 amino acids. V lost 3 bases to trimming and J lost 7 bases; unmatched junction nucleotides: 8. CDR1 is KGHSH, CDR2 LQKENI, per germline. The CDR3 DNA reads TGTGCCAGCTCACCTCCGACAGGGGCGCGACAGCCCCAGCATTTT. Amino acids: CASSPPTGARQPQHF.

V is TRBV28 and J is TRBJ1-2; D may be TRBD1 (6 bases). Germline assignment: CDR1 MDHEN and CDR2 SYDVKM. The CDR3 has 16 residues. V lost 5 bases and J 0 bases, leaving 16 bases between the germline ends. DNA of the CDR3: TGTGCCAGCAGTCCTCTGGGGGCTGCGTCTAACTATGGCTACACCTTC. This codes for CASSPLGAASNYGYTF.

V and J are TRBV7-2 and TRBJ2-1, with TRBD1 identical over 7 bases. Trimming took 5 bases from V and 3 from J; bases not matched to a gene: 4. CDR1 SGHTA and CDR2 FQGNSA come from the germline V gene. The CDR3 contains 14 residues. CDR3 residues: CASSPRDSYNEQFF. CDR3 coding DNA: TGTGCCAGCAGCCCCCGGGACAGCTACAATGAGCAGTTCTTC.

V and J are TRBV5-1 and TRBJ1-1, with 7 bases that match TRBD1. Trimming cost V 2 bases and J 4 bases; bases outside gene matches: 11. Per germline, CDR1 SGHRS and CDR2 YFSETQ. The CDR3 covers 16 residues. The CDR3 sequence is CASSLTSDRLRTEAFF. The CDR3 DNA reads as TGCGCCAGCAGCTTAACTTCGGACAGGTTGCGCACTGAAGCTTTCTTT.

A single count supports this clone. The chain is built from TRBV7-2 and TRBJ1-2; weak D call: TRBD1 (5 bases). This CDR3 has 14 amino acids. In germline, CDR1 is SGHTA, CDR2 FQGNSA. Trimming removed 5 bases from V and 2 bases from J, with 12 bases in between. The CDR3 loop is CASSPMGGNYGYTF. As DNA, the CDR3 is TGTGCCAGCAGCCCAATGGGGGGGAACTATGGCTACACCTTC.

The chain's CDR3 is CASSLAGANYGYTF. CDR3 DNA: TGTGCCAGCAGCTTGGCCGGAGCTAACTATGGCTACACCTTC. This chain joins TRBV5-4 and TRBJ1-2, with unresolved D. CDR3 length: 14 amino acids. Per the germline V gene, CDR1 is SGHNT and CDR2 is YYREEE (reference sequence). V was cut by 0 bases and J by 0 bases, with 6 bases left in between.

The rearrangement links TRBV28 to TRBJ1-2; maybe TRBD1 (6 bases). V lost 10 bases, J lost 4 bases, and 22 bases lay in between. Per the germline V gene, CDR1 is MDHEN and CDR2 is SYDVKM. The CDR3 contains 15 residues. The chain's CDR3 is CATRGGGENIYGYTF. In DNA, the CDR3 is TGTGCCACCAGGGGAGGGGGGGAAAATATCTATGGCTACACCTTC.

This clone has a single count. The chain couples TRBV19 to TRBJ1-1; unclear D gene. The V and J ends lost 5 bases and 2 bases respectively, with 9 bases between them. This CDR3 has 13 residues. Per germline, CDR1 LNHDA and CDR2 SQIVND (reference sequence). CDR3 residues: CASSSRGNTEAFF. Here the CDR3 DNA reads TGTGCCAGTAGTTCCAGAGGCAACACTGAAGCTTTCTTT. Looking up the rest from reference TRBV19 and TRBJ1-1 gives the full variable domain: DGGITQSPKYLFRKEGQNVTLSCEQNLNHDAMYWYRQDPGQGLRLIYYSQIVNDFQKGDIAEGYSVSREKKESFPLTVTSAQKNPTAFYLCASSSRGNTEAFFGQGTRLTVV.

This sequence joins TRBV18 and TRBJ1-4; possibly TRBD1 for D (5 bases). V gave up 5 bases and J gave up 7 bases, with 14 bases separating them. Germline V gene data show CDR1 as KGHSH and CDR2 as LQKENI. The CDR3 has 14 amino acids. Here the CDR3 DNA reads TGTGCCAGCTCAAGTTTGCGGGGGAGTGAAAAACTGTTTTTT. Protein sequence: CASSSLRGSEKLFF.

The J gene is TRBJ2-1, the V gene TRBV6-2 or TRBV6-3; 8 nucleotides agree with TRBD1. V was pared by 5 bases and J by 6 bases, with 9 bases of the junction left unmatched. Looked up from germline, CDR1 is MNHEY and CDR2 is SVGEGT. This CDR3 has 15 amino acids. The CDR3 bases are TGTGCCAGCAGTAACCCGACAGGGGCGGCCAATGAGCAGTTCTTC. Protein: CASSNPTGAANEQFF.

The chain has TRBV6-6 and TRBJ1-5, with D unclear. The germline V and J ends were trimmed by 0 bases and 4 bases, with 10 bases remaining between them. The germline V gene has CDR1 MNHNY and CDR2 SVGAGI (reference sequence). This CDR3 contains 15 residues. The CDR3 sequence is CASSYSDGPNQPQHF. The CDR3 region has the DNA TGTGCCAGCAGTTACTCAGATGGACCTAATCAGCCCCAGCATTTT.

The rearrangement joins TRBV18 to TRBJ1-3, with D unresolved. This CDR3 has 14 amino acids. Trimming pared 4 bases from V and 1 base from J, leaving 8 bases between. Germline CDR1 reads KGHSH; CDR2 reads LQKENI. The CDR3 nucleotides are TGTGCCAGCTCACTCGGTAGATCTGGAAACACCATATATTTT. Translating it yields CASSLGRSGNTIYF. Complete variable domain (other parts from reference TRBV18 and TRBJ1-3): NAGVMQNPRHLVRRRGQEARLRCSPMKGHSHVYWYRQLPEEGLKFMVYLQKENIIDESGMPKERFSAEFPKEGPSILRIQQVVRGDSAAYFCASSLGRSGNTIYFGEGSWLTVV.

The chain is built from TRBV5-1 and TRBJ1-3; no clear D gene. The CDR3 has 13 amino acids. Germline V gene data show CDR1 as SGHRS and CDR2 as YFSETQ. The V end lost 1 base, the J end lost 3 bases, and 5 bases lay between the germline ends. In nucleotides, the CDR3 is TGCGCCAGCAGCTTGTCAAGTGGAAACACCATATATTTT. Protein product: CASSLSSGNTIYF.

DNA for the CDR3: TGTGCCAGCAGCGCGACTCGAGTAGCAGCAGGATACAATGAGCAGTTCTTC. It codes for CASSATRVAAGYNEQFF. The chain uses TRBV9 and TRBJ2-1, with D unclear. Trimming removed 3 bases from V and 4 bases from J, with 20 bases in between. The CDR3 extends over 17 amino acids. Germline assignment: CDR1 SGDLS and CDR2 YYNGEE. Complete variable domain (other parts from reference TRBV9 and TRBJ2-1): DSGVTQTPKHLITATGQRVTLRCSPRSGDLSVYWYQQSLDQGLQFLIQYYNGEERAKGNILERFSAQQFPDLHSELNLSSLELGDSALYFCASSATRVAAGYNEQFFGPGTRLTVL.

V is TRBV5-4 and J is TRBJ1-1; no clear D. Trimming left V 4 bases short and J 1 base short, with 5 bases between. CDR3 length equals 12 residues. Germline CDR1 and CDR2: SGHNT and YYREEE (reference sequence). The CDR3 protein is CASSPSNTEAFF. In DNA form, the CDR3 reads TGTGCCAGCAGCCCCTCGAACACTGAAGCTTTCTTT.